Presented here are 31 T cell receptor beta chains from one specimen sequenced in a study of blood T cell repertoires in COVID-19. Sequencing used immunoSEQ multiplex PCR; TCRdb keeps in-frame clones, though not all of them. Of 200,000 to 300,000 clones listed, about 89% are singletons. Sequenced input: peripheral blood. Source of these receptors: a man aged 35 to 55 who had recovered from COVID-19.

The chain is built from TRBV9 and TRBJ1-1; D gene uncertain. Trimming took off 3 bases at V and 7 bases at J, with 7 bases between the two ends. The CDR3 covers 11 residues. Germline V CDR1 and CDR2: SGDLS, YYNGEE. The CDR3 reads CASSGGGEAFF. Here the CDR3 DNA reads TGTGCCAGCAGCGGGGGAGGTGAAGCTTTCTTT. The full variable domain, with the rest looked up from reference TRBV9 and TRBJ1-1, is DSGVTQTPKHLITATGQRVTLRCSPRSGDLSVYWYQQSLDQGLQFLIQYYNGEERAKGNILERFSAQQFPDLHSELNLSSLELGDSALYFCASSGGGEAFFGQGTRLTVV.

This rearrangement joins TRBV6-2 or TRBV6-3 to TRBJ2-3; 8 nucleotides match TRBD1. The V gene end was trimmed by 4 bases and the J gene end by 8 bases; junction bases not matched to a gene: 8. CDR3 size: 14 residues. The germline V gene has CDR1 MNHEY and CDR2 SVGEGT. CDR3 sequence: CASSFRGPYGTQYF. For the CDR3, the DNA is TGTGCCAGCAGTTTCAGGGGGCCGTATGGTACGCAGTATTTT.

The chain combines TRBV5-1 with TRBJ1-5; D is unresolved. V shed 2 bases and J shed 2 bases, with 14 bases lying between them. CDR3 length: 16 residues. CDR1 is SGHRS and CDR2 is YFSETQ in the germline V gene. CDR3 in amino acids: CASSFDGVRGNQPQHF. Here the CDR3 DNA reads TGCGCCAGCAGCTTCGACGGGGTTCGGGGCAATCAGCCCCAGCATTTT.

In nucleotides, the CDR3 is TGTGCCAGCAGCGTAGTGGGCAGCGGCCTAGAAAACATTCAGTACTTC. This translates into CASSVVGSGLENIQYF. The chain is built from TRBV9 and TRBJ2-4, with TRBD2 as a possible D gene (5 bases). This CDR3 contains 16 residues. Looked up from germline, CDR1 is SGDLS and CDR2 is YYNGEE. Trimming removed 0 bases from V and 5 bases from J, with 15 bases in between. The full variable domain, in which reference TRBV9 and TRBJ2-4 provide the parts outside the CDR3, is DSGVTQTPKHLITATGQRVTLRCSPRSGDLSVYWYQQSLDQGLQFLIQYYNGEERAKGNILERFSAQQFPDLHSELNLSSLELGDSALYFCASSVVGSGLENIQYFGAGTRLSVL.

J is TRBJ1-2 and V is TRBV2; D possibly corresponds to TRBD1 (5 bases). This CDR3 is 13 amino acids long. Germline CDR1 is SNHLY and CDR2 is FYNNEI. Trimming left V 7 bases short and J 4 bases short, with 13 bases between. CDR3 in amino acids: CASKEGRSYGYTF. CDR3 coding DNA: TGTGCCAGCAAGGAGGGGCGCAGCTATGGCTACACCTTC. Based on the CDR3 plus reference TRBV2 and TRBJ1-2, the full variable domain is EPEVTQTPSHQVTQMGQEVILRCVPISNHLYFYWYRQILGQKVEFLVSFYNNEISEKSEIFDDQFSVERPDGSNFTLKIRSTKLEDSAMYFCASKEGRSYGYTFGSGTRLTVV.

The rearrangement joins TRBV15 to TRBJ2-1; D is possibly TRBD2 (5 bases). The germline V gene encodes CDR1 LNHNV and CDR2 YYDKDF (reference sequence). V dropped 0 bases and J dropped 9 bases, with 15 bases sitting between them. The CDR3 sequence is 15 residues long. The CDR3 DNA reads as TGTGCCACCAGCAGAGACCCTTGGGAGTCTGGTGAGCAGTTCTTC. Amino acid sequence: CATSRDPWESGEQFF. The full variable domain, rest sourced from reference TRBV15 and TRBJ2-1, is DAMVIQNPRYQVTQFGKPVTLSCSQTLNHNVMYWYQQKSSQAPKLLFHYYDKDFNNEADTPDNFQSRRPNTSFCFLDIRSPGLGDTAMYLCATSRDPWESGEQFFGPGTRLTVL.

The chain carries TRBV9 and TRBJ2-5, with D possibly being TRBD2 (6 bases). Germline V gene lookup returns CDR1 SGDLS and CDR2 YYNGEE. The V and J ends lost 6 bases and 0 bases respectively, with 15 bases between them. The CDR3 runs to 15 residues. This chain's CDR3 is CASKRGGANQETQYF. CDR3 nucleotide sequence: TGTGCCAGCAAACGGGGCGGGGCTAACCAAGAGACCCAGTACTTC.

About this clone itself: An end of the junction does not agree with germline; a read error may underlie this. The J gene is TRBJ1-1, the V gene TRBV5-5, with 10 positions matching TRBD1. Germline CDR1 is SGHKS and CDR2 is YYEKEE (reference sequence). The CDR3 sequence is 15 residues long. This CDR3 is CASSLATGGRTEAFF. CDR3 nucleotides: TGTGCCAGCAGTTTGGCGACAGGGGGCCGGACTGAAGCTTTCTTT. Together with reference TRBV5-5 and TRBJ1-1, the CDR3 gives the full variable domain: DAGVTQSPTHLIKTRGQQVTLRCSPISGHKSVSWYQQVLGQGPQFIFQYYEKEERGRGNFPDRFSARQFPNYSSELNVNALLLGDSALYLCASSLATGGRTEAFFGQGTRLTVV.

The rearrangement joins TRBV29-1 to TRBJ2-7; 9 bases fit TRBD2. CDR3 length equals 12 residues. V was pared by 5 bases and J by 5 bases, with 4 bases of the junction left unmatched. Germline V gene data show CDR1 as SQVTM and CDR2 as ANQGSEA. The CDR3 spells CSVSGRSDEQYF. CDR3 sequence (DNA): TGCAGCGTTAGCGGGAGGAGCGACGAGCAGTACTTC.

This clone was seen only once. The chain joins TRBV6-4 to TRBJ2-7, with 7 bases fitting TRBD1. Trimming cost V 3 bases and J 0 bases; bases outside gene matches: 5. The CDR3 is 15 amino acids. Germline V gene data show CDR1 as MRHNA and CDR2 as SNTAGT. The CDR3 loop reads CASSDSGQYSYEQYF. CDR3 coding DNA: TGTGCCAGCAGTGATTCGGGACAGTACTCCTACGAGCAGTACTTC.

CDR3 nucleotides: TGTGCCAGCAGCGTAGAGGACAGGGGGCGAACTGAAGCTTTCTTT. It is translated as CASSVEDRGRTEAFF. The chain carries TRBV9 and TRBJ1-1; TRBD1 matches 11 bases. The V segment lost 0 bases and the J segment 5 bases; nucleotides outside the gene matches: 3. This CDR3 comprises 15 residues. The germline CDR1 and CDR2 sequences are SGDLS and YYNGEE.

This rearrangement joins TRBV12-5 to TRBJ1-1; D is possibly TRBD1 (6 bases). Trimming left V 2 bases short and J 1 base short, with 17 bases between. CDR3 size: 17 residues. The germline gives CDR1 LGHNT, CDR2 FRNRAP. CDR3 nucleotide sequence: TGTGCTAGTGGTTTGTCCCAATTGACAGGAAGGAACACTGAAGCTTTCTTT. This sequence encodes CASGLSQLTGRNTEAFF.

The genes are TRBV12-3 or TRBV12-4 and TRBJ1-1, with D hard to call. The CDR3 has 13 amino acids. The V and J ends lost 4 bases and 7 bases respectively, with 13 bases between them. Here the CDR3 DNA reads TGTGCCAGCAGTTCCCCACAGACTAATGAAGCTTTCTTT. The encoded protein is CASSSPQTNEAFF.

This sequence joins TRBV12-3 or TRBV12-4 and TRBJ1-2, with D maybe TRBD1 (6 bases). The CDR3 sequence is 13 residues long. The V and J ends lost 5 bases and 7 bases respectively, with 14 bases between them. The CDR3 nucleotides read TGTGCCAGCAGTCGTACAGGGATTGGTGGCTACACCTTC. This encodes CASSRTGIGGYTF.

The CDR3 sequence is CASRLKNRGRTTDTQYF. Here the CDR3 DNA reads TGTGCCAGCAGGCTGAAAAACAGGGGGCGTACCACAGATACGCAGTATTTT. The chain is built from TRBV3-1 (or the pseudogene TRBV3-2) and TRBJ2-3, with 9 bases identical to TRBD1. Germline V gene sequence: CDR1 LGHDT, CDR2 YNNKEL (reference sequence). This CDR3 comprises 17 residues. Trimming took 6 bases from V and 2 from J; bases not matched to a gene: 12.

The rearrangement uses TRBV2 and TRBJ2-7; 8 positions agree with TRBD1. CDR3 length: 14 residues. CDR1 is SNHLY and CDR2 is FYNNEI in the germline V gene. The junction had 13 bases not matched to a gene; V was cut back by 11 bases and J by 4 bases. The CDR3 bases are TGTGCCTCCCTTGGCGACAGGGGTGGATACGAGCAGTACTTC. Its protein is CASLGDRGGYEQYF.

Remarks on this clone: Other DNA sequences in the sample encode the same CDR3. This rearrangement joins TRBV6-2 or TRBV6-3 to TRBJ2-7, with 7 nucleotides matching TRBD1. This CDR3 contains 13 residues. Trimming removed 6 bases from V and 2 bases from J; junction bases left unmatched: 4. The germline V gene encodes CDR1 MNHEY and CDR2 SVGEGT. The CDR3 DNA reads as TGTGCCAGCAGCCGCACAGGGGCCTACGAGCAGTACTTC. Translation gives CASSRTGAYEQYF.

The CDR3 DNA reads as TGTGCCAGCAGGAAGCTCGGGACTAGCGGGAGGTCAGATACGCAGTATTTT. This gives the protein CASRKLGTSGRSDTQYF. The chain links TRBV2 to TRBJ2-3; 15 bases line up with TRBD2. Looked up from germline, CDR1 is SNHLY and CDR2 is FYNNEI. The CDR3 length is 17 residues. V dropped 6 bases and J dropped 4; count of bases not matched to a gene: 8. The full variable domain, its missing parts supplied by reference TRBV2 and TRBJ2-3, is EPEVTQTPSHQVTQMGQEVILRCVPISNHLYFYWYRQILGQKVEFLVSFYNNEISEKSEIFDDQFSVERPDGSNFTLKIRSTKLEDSAMYFCASRKLGTSGRSDTQYFGPGTRLTVL.

The chain recombines TRBV12-2 with TRBJ2-1; the listed D gene, TRBD1, was not tested against the DNA. TRBV12-2 is shown as a pseudogene. The CDR3 is made up of 21 amino acids. For the CDR3, the DNA is TGTGCAAGTCGCTCCGGAGACATCTTGAGACAGGCCCACACGGGGACGGAGGAGCAGTTCTTC. Residues: CASRSGDILRQAHTGTEEQFF.

This chain connects TRBV7-2 to TRBJ2-3; possibly TRBD2 for D (6 bases). The ends were cut back, 5 bases at V and 6 bases at J, with 24 bases in the middle. Germline CDR1 and CDR2: SGHTA and FQGNSA. The CDR3 runs 17 residues. CDR3 in amino acids: CASSGSPRLAVPDTQYF. CDR3 nucleotide sequence: TGTGCCAGCAGCGGCAGCCCCCGTTTAGCGGTACCGGATACGCAGTATTTT. The full variable domain, rest sourced from reference TRBV7-2 and TRBJ2-3, is GAGVSQSPSNKVTEKGKDVELRCDPISGHTALYWYRQSLGQGLEFLIYFQGNSAPDKSGLPSDRFSAERTGGSVSTLTIQRTQQEDSAVYLCASSGSPRLAVPDTQYFGPGTRLTVL.

V usage is TRBV20-1 and J usage is TRBJ2-1; D is possibly TRBD2 (7 bases). V gave up 3 bases and J gave up 2 bases, with 14 bases separating them. Germline CDR1 reads DFQATT; CDR2 reads SNEGSKA (reference sequence). The CDR3 spans 15 residues. CDR3 in amino acids: CSASRRGAPYNEQFF. DNA of the CDR3: TGCAGTGCTAGTAGACGGGGGGCCCCCTACAATGAGCAGTTCTTC.

The rearrangement uses TRBV2 and TRBJ1-1, with TRBD1 matching 8 bases. J was trimmed by 5 bases and V by 2 bases; bases with no gene match: 4. This CDR3 comprises 14 residues. The germline CDR1 and CDR2 sequences are SNHLY and FYNNEI. Written as DNA, the CDR3 is TGTGCCAGCAGTGAACAGGGGGCTTTGACTGAAGCTTTCTTT. Translated: CASSEQGALTEAFF.

CDR3 nucleotides: TGTGCCAGCATCTTCCGGGACAGCTCTGCGAACACCGGGGAGCTGTTTTTT. Protein: CASIFRDSSANTGELFF. The J gene is TRBJ2-2, the V gene TRBV11-2; TRBD1 agrees at 7 bases. Trimming removed 7 bases from V and 0 bases from J; junction bases left unmatched: 11. The CDR3 is 17 residues long. Germline V CDR1 and CDR2: SGHAT, FQNNGV.

The CDR3 DNA reads TGCGCCAGCAGCTTGTCTAGCGGGAGCATAACCGGGGAGCTGTTTTTT. Translating it yields CASSLSSGSITGELFF. J is TRBJ2-2 and V is TRBV5-1, with 10 bases fitting TRBD2. Germline V lookup: CDR1 SGHRS, CDR2 YFSETQ. The CDR3 is 16 residues long. V trimming: 1 base; J trimming: 5 bases; junction bases outside the gene matches: 5. Drawing the rest from reference TRBV5-1 and TRBJ2-2, the complete variable domain is KAGVTQTPRYLIKTRGQQVTLSCSPISGHRSVSWYQQTPGQGLQFLFEYFSETQRNKGNFPGRFSGRQFSNSRSEMNVSTLELGDSALYLCASSLSSGSITGELFFGEGSRLTVL.

V gene TRBV6-6 combines with J gene TRBJ2-7; TRBD1 is a possible D gene (6 bases). The CDR3 has 14 residues. With 5 bases removed from V and 0 bases from J, the gap between germline ends came to 11 bases. Germline V gene data show CDR1 as MNHNY and CDR2 as SVGAGI (reference sequence). CDR3 amino acids: CASSHTGLSYEQYF. DNA of the CDR3: TGTGCCAGCAGTCACACAGGGCTCTCCTACGAGCAGTACTTC.

The CDR3 nucleotides read TGCGCCAGCAGCCAAGATCTCACGGGGTCCTACAATGAGCAGTTCTTC. Protein sequence: CASSQDLTGSYNEQFF. This chain uses TRBV4-3 with TRBJ2-1; D may be TRBD2 (5 bases). The CDR3 extends over 16 amino acids. V was shortened by 0 bases and J by 1 base, with 10 bases between the two germline ends. Germline CDR1 reads LGHNA; CDR2 reads YSLEER.

The chain employs TRBV7-2 and TRBJ2-3; 9 nucleotides match TRBD2. CDR3 size: 18 residues. The V gene end was trimmed by 3 bases and the J gene end by 0 bases; junction bases not matched to a gene: 10. CDR1 and CDR2 from the germline V gene are SGHTA and FQGNSA. CDR3 residues: CASSFRGSGSLSTDTQYF. The DNA of the CDR3 is TGTGCCAGCAGCTTCCGGGGTAGCGGGAGTCTAAGCACAGATACGCAGTATTTT.

The V gene is TRBV6-5, the J gene TRBJ1-1; 7 positions match TRBD1. Germline V CDR1 and CDR2: MNHEY, SVGAGI. This CDR3 region has 14 residues. The V gene end was trimmed by 6 bases and the J gene end by 1 base; junction bases not matched to a gene: 5. The CDR3 loop reads CASRPGQTNTEAFF. The CDR3 nucleotides are TGTGCCAGCAGACCGGGACAGACGAACACTGAAGCTTTCTTT.

This clone was counted a single time. The genes are TRBV30 and TRBJ2-1, with 7 bases lining up with TRBD2. CDR1 is GTSNPN, CDR2 SVGIG, per germline (reference sequence). The CDR3 length is 15 residues. After removal of 0 bases from V and 3 bases from J, the junction contained 5 bases not matched to a gene. The CDR3 DNA sequence: TGTGCCTGGAGTGTCTTACTAGCGTGCTACAATGAGCAGTTCTTC. It codes for CAWSVLLACYNEQFF.

The chain couples TRBV7-9 to TRBJ2-5; the D gene is possibly TRBD1 (5 bases). This CDR3 has 14 amino acids. CDR1 is SEHNR, CDR2 FQNEAQ, per germline (reference sequence). V lost 5 bases to trimming and J lost 3 bases, with 13 bases between them. The CDR3 here is CASSPLGREETQYF. The CDR3 DNA reads TGTGCCAGCAGCCCACTGGGGCGCGAAGAGACCCAGTACTTC.

The sample holds a few counts of this clone. This rearrangement joins TRBV5-1 to TRBJ2-5, with 9 bases identical to TRBD2. Per the germline V gene, CDR1 is SGHRS and CDR2 is YFSETQ. This CDR3 is built from 15 residues. J gave up 6 bases and V 0 bases, and 6 bases lay outside the gene matches. CDR3 nucleotides: TGCGCCAGCAGCTTGGAGCCGGGACTAGCAAAGACCCAGTACTTC. Amino acids: CASSLEPGLAKTQYF.